The 23 T cell receptor beta chains below come from one sample, sequenced in a study of blood T cell repertoires in COVID-19. The repertoire was sequenced with immunoSEQ multiplex PCR; TCRdb's copy has only in-frame clones and lacks some. The sample includes under 250,000 clones, 80% to 90% of them seen just once. The sample comprised peripheral blood. The source is a man aged 30-40 years with COVID-19, enrolled during active disease.

The V call is TRBV6-5, the J call TRBJ1-3; a possible D gene is TRBD1 (5 bases). V was trimmed by 8 bases and J by 6 bases, leaving 14 bases between them. Per germline, CDR1 MNHEY and CDR2 SVGAGI. CDR3 size: 13 residues. The CDR3 DNA reads as TGTGCCAGCCGGGGGATTCTTGTAAACACCATATATTTT. Translating it yields CASRGILVNTIYF.

The V call is TRBV7-6, the J call TRBJ2-3; 10 bases are shared with TRBD2. Trimming at V came to 1 base and at J to 6 bases, leaving 1 base not matched to a gene. The CDR3 extends over 14 amino acids. Looked up from germline, CDR1 is SGHVS and CDR2 is FNYEAQ. The CDR3 nucleotides read TGTGCCAGCAGCTTAGATAGCGGGAGGGATACGCAGTATTTT. This encodes CASSLDSGRDTQYF.

This clone showed up just once. This chain joins TRBV19 and TRBJ1-5; possible D gene TRBD1, 5 bases. Looked up from germline, CDR1 is LNHDA and CDR2 is SQIVND (reference sequence). This CDR3 has 17 residues. Trimming shortened V by 2 bases and J by 2 bases, and 16 bases separated the two germline ends. The CDR3 sequence is CASSIKGRESGNQPQHF. CDR3 sequence (DNA): TGTGCCAGTAGTATAAAGGGCAGGGAATCGGGCAATCAGCCCCAGCATTTT.

This chain uses TRBV30 with TRBJ1-4, with 8 nucleotides matching TRBD1. Losses at the gene ends were 1 base for V and 7 bases for J; bases not matched to a gene: 5. The CDR3 consists of 14 residues. Germline CDR1 reads GTSNPN; CDR2 reads SVGIG (reference sequence). CDR3: CAWSEQGGGEKLFF. In DNA, the CDR3 is TGTGCCTGGAGTGAACAGGGGGGAGGTGAAAAACTGTTTTTT.

The chain couples TRBV29-1 to TRBJ2-1; D perhaps matches TRBD2 (6 bases). The germline V gene encodes CDR1 SQVTM and CDR2 ANQGSEA. The CDR3 is 14 amino acids. Between the trimmed V and J ends, which lost 0 bases and 1 base, there was a span of 7 bases. The CDR3 bases are TGCAGCGTTGAAGAACGGGGGTCCTACAATGAGCAGTTCTTC. This gives the protein CSVEERGSYNEQFF.

The chain couples TRBV6-5 to TRBJ1-1, with 9 bases that match TRBD1. The CDR3 loop spans 14 amino acids. The V gene end was trimmed by 0 bases and the J gene end by 12 bases; junction bases not matched to a gene: 8. Germline CDR1 MNHEY, CDR2 SVGAGI. The CDR3 nucleotides are TGTGCCAGCAGTTACTCGATAGTGACAGGGGGAACTTTCTTT. Residues: CASSYSIVTGGTFF.

The rearrangement joins TRBV6-1 to TRBJ1-2; 11 nucleotides agree with TRBD1. V dropped 2 bases and J dropped 8; count of bases not matched to a gene: 10. This CDR3 is 16 amino acids long. Germline CDR1 reads MNHNS; CDR2 reads SASEGT. The CDR3 loop reads CASSEIRDRGMRGYTF. Written as DNA, the CDR3 is TGTGCCAGCAGTGAAATCAGGGACAGGGGGATGCGGGGCTACACCTTC.

The rearrangement links TRBV14 to TRBJ2-1; 12 positions match TRBD2. The CDR3 spans 15 residues. Germline values: CDR1 SGHDN, CDR2 FVKESK. The J segment lost 14 bases and the V segment lost 4 bases, leaving 12 bases of the junction unmatched. The CDR3 here is CASSPFGLAGGKKFF. In nucleotides, the CDR3 is TGTGCCAGCAGCCCTTTCGGTCTAGCGGGGGGGAAGAAGTTCTTC. Variable domain in full (rest from reference TRBV14 and TRBJ2-1): EAGVTQFPSHSVIEKGQTVTLRCDPISGHDNLYWYRRVMGKEIKFLLHFVKESKQDESGMPNNRFLAERTGGTYSTLKVQPAELEDSGVYFCASSPFGLAGGKKFFGPGTRLTVL.

The V call is TRBV14, the J call TRBJ1-2; no firm D call. CDR1 is SGHDN, CDR2 FVKESK, per germline. The CDR3 loop spans 14 amino acids. V lost 4 bases and J 5 bases, leaving 14 bases between the germline ends. This CDR3 is CASSRRAVQYGYTF. CDR3 nucleotides: TGTGCCAGCAGCCGGCGGGCCGTCCAGTATGGCTACACCTTC.

In its sample, this clone was seen once. The rearrangement uses TRBV20-1 and TRBJ1-2; D may be TRBD1 (5 bases). Trimming took 3 bases from V and 8 from J, leaving 10 bases between them. CDR1 and CDR2 (germline): DFQATT, SNEGSKA (reference sequence). The CDR3 consists of 11 residues. CDR3 residues: CSASWGAGYTF. As DNA, the CDR3 is TGCAGTGCTAGTTGGGGCGCAGGCTACACCTTC.

On this clone itself: This specimen includes other DNA sequences encoding the same CDR3. This chain joins TRBV2 and TRBJ1-5; 7 bases are shared with TRBD1. Germline V gene data show CDR1 as SNHLY and CDR2 as FYNNEI. The CDR3 covers 14 residues. With V trimmed by 5 bases and J by 1 base, 2 bases remained unmatched. The CDR3 sequence is CASSSQGSNQPQHF. The CDR3 DNA follows: TGTGCCAGCAGTTCACAGGGGAGCAATCAGCCCCAGCATTTT.

The chain has TRBV12-5 and TRBJ1-6; 11 nucleotides match TRBD1. CDR1 is LGHNT and CDR2 is FRNRAP in the germline V gene. This CDR3 has 17 residues. J was trimmed by 9 bases and V by 3 bases; bases with no gene match: 10. CDR3 region: CASGFLDGQGAISPLHF. The CDR3 DNA follows: TGTGCTAGTGGTTTCCTAGATGGACAGGGGGCTATTTCACCCCTCCACTTT.

The gene calls are TRBV7-2 and TRBJ2-7, with D tentatively TRBD2 (5 bases). V was cut by 10 bases and J by 3 bases, with 16 bases left in between. The CDR3 loop spans 13 amino acids. Germline V gene data show CDR1 as SGHTA and CDR2 as FQGNSA. The CDR3 is CATRGLVGYEQYF. For the CDR3, the DNA is TGTGCCACCCGGGGATTAGTAGGCTACGAGCAGTACTTC.

This clone was counted a few times. The CDR3 here is CASSLGGTGNTIYF. DNA of the CDR3: TGCGCCAGCAGCTTGGGAGGGACTGGAAACACCATATATTTT. This chain joins TRBV5-1 and TRBJ1-3; D remains ambiguous. This CDR3 contains 14 residues. Trimming took off 0 bases at V and 2 bases at J, with 6 bases between the two ends. Germline loops: CDR1 SGHRS, CDR2 YFSETQ. Supplemented by reference TRBV5-1 and TRBJ1-3, the full variable domain reads KAGVTQTPRYLIKTRGQQVTLSCSPISGHRSVSWYQQTPGQGLQFLFEYFSETQRNKGNFPGRFSGRQFSNSRSEMNVSTLELGDSALYLCASSLGGTGNTIYFGEGSWLTVV.

The gene calls are TRBV27 and TRBJ2-2; 12 nucleotides align to TRBD2. CDR1 is MNHEY, CDR2 SMNVEV, per germline (reference sequence). V shed 5 bases and J 4 bases; nucleotides not matched to a gene: 8. This CDR3 comprises 17 residues. CDR3 sequence reads: CASSPSLAGGLTGELFF. The CDR3 DNA reads as TGTGCCAGCAGTCCCTCACTAGCGGGAGGCCTCACCGGGGAGCTGTTTTTT.

The CDR3 here is CASSTGLAGWAKNIQYF. CDR3 nucleotides: TGTGCCAGCAGTACGGGACTAGCGGGATGGGCCAAAAACATTCAGTACTTC. The chain uses TRBV13 and TRBJ2-4, with 13 bases aligning to TRBD2. Germline loops: CDR1 PRHDT, CDR2 FYEKMQ (reference sequence). CDR3 length equals 17 residues. The ends lost 6 bases at V and 1 base at J; junction bases unmatched: 6.

The genes are TRBV18 and TRBJ2-1, with D possibly matching TRBD1 (6 bases). The CDR3 is made up of 13 amino acids. Germline V gives CDR1 KGHSH, CDR2 LQKENI. The germline V and J ends were trimmed by 2 bases and 8 bases, with 10 bases remaining between them. The CDR3 protein is CASSPGGRDEQFF. The CDR3 region has the DNA TGTGCCAGCTCACCAGGGGGCAGGGATGAGCAGTTCTTC.

The chain links TRBV7-2 to TRBJ2-2; the D is unclear. Germline V gives CDR1 SGHTA, CDR2 FQGNSA. The ends were cut back, 5 bases at V and 3 bases at J, with 16 bases in the middle. CDR3 length: 16 amino acids. The CDR3 spells CASSRSPSSYTGELFF. In nucleotides, the CDR3 is TGTGCCAGCAGCCGTAGTCCCTCTTCCTACACCGGGGAGCTGTTTTTT.

The gene calls are TRBV30 and TRBJ1-6; D may be TRBD1 (6 bases). The ends were cut back, 5 bases at V and 9 bases at J, with 11 bases in the middle. Germline CDR1 is GTSNPN and CDR2 is SVGIG (reference sequence). This CDR3 comprises 12 residues. CDR3 in DNA: TGTGCCTGGGCAGACAGGCGTTCACCCCTCCACTTT. Translated: CAWADRRSPLHF.

This sequence joins TRBV9 and TRBJ2-2; weak D call: TRBD2 (6 bases). V gave up 4 bases and J gave up 7 bases, with 14 bases separating them. This CDR3 region has 14 residues. Per the germline V gene, CDR1 is SGDLS and CDR2 is YYNGEE. DNA of the CDR3: TGTGCCAGCAGCTCCCGGGGGTTAGACGGGGAGCTGTTTTTT. Residues: CASSSRGLDGELFF.

This chain uses TRBV9 with TRBJ2-3, with TRBD1 as a possible D gene (6 bases). The length of the CDR3 is 16 residues. The germline V and J ends were trimmed by 5 bases and 0 bases, with 16 bases remaining between them. The germline CDR1 and CDR2 sequences are SGDLS and YYNGEE. CDR3 nucleotide sequence: TGTGCCAGCAGTCGAGAACAGGGTTCTAGCACAGATACGCAGTATTTT. Translation gives CASSREQGSSTDTQYF.

This chain joins TRBV3-1 (or the pseudogene TRBV3-2) and TRBJ2-7; 9 nucleotides align to TRBD2. V shed 4 bases, J shed 6 bases, and the junction held 7 bases outside the gene matches. This CDR3 spans 14 amino acids. Germline V CDR1 and CDR2: LGHDT, YNNKEL (reference sequence). CDR3 residues: CASSPPGLAGEQYF. The DNA of the CDR3 is TGTGCCAGCAGCCCGCCGGGACTAGCCGGCGAGCAGTACTTC.

The sample holds one count of this clone. The rearrangement uses TRBV5-4 and TRBJ2-7, with 9 bases lining up with TRBD2. This CDR3 has 15 amino acids. Germline values: CDR1 SGHNT, CDR2 YYREEE (reference sequence). J gave up 3 bases and V 0 bases, and 4 bases lay outside the gene matches. The CDR3 nucleotides read TGTGCCAGCAGCTTGGCCGGGACTAGCTTCTACGAGCAGTACTTC. This codes for CASSLAGTSFYEQYF.